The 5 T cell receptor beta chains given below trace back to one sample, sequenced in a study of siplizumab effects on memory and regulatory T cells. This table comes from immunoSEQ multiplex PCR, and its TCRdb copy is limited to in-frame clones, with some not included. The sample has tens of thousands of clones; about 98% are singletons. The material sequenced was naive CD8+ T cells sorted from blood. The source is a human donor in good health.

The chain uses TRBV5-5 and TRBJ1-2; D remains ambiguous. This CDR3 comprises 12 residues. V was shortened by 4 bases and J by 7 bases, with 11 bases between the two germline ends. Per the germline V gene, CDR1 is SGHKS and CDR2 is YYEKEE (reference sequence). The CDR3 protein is CASSPHDAGYTF. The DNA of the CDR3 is TGTGCCAGCAGCCCCCACGATGCTGGCTACACCTTC.

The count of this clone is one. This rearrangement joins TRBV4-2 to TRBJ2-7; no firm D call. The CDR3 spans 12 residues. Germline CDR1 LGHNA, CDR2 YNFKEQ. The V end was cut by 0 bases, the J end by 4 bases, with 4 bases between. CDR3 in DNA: TGTGCCAGCAGCCAAGACATTTACGAGCAGTACTTC. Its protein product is CASSQDIYEQYF.

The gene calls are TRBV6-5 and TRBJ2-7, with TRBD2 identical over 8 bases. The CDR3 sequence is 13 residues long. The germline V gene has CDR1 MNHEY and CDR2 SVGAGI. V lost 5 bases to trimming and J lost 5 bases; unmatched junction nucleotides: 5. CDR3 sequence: CASSIGTRNEQYF. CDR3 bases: TGTGCCAGCAGTATTGGGACTAGGAACGAGCAGTACTTC.

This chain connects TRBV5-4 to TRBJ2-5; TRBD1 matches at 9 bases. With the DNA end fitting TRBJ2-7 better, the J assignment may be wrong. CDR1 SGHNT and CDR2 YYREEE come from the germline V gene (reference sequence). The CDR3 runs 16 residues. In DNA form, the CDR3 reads TGTGCCAGCAGCTTGGCCGGGACAGGGATACTTTACGAGCAGTACTTC. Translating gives CASSLAGTGILYEQYF.

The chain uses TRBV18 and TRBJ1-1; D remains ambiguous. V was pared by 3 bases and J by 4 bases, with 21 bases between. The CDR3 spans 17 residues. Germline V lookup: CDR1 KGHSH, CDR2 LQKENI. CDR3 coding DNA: TGTGCCAGCTCACCTAAGGGAGGTCTTAAGATGAGCACTGAAGCTTTCTTT. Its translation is CASSPKGGLKMSTEAFF.